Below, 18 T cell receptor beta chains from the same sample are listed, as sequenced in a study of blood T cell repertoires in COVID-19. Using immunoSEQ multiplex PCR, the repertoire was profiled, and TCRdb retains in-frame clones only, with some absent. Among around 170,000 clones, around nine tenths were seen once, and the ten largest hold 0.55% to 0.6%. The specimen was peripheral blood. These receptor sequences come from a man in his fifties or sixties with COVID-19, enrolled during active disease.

The CDR3, as DNA: TGTGCCAGCAGTAAGTTACAAATGAACACTGAAGCTTTCTTT. It encodes CASSKLQMNTEAFF. The genes are TRBV2 and TRBJ1-1; D is uncertain. The ends were cut back, 5 bases at V and 0 bases at J, with 10 bases in the middle. This CDR3 has 14 residues. CDR1 is SNHLY and CDR2 is FYNNEI in the germline V gene.

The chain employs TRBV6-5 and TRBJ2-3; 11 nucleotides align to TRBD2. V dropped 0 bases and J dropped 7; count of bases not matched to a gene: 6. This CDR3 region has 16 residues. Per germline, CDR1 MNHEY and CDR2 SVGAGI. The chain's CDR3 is CASSYSIAGGPHTQYF. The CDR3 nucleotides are TGTGCCAGCAGTTACTCGATAGCGGGGGGGCCACATACGCAGTATTTT.

CDR3 in amino acids: CASSLVSAGPNEQFF. The CDR3 coding sequence is TGTGCCAGCAGCTTAGTATCGGCAGGCCCCAATGAGCAGTTCTTC. The genes are TRBV7-2 and TRBJ2-1; no clear D. In germline, CDR1 is SGHTA, CDR2 FQGNSA. CDR3 length equals 15 residues. V lost 1 base and J 6 bases, leaving 13 bases between the germline ends. Full variable domain (missing parts from reference TRBV7-2 and TRBJ2-1): GAGVSQSPSNKVTEKGKDVELRCDPISGHTALYWYRQSLGQGLEFLIYFQGNSAPDKSGLPSDRFSAERTGGSVSTLTIQRTQQEDSAVYLCASSLVSAGPNEQFFGPGTRLTVL.

The CDR3 loop is CASSLGGQGLNEQYF. CDR3 bases: TGTGCCAGCAGCTTAGGAGGACAGGGTTTAAACGAGCAGTACTTC. The chain combines TRBV11-2 with TRBJ2-7; 8 positions agree with TRBD1. In germline, CDR1 is SGHAT, CDR2 FQNNGV. The CDR3 contains 15 residues. After removal of 1 base from V and 5 bases from J, the junction contained 7 bases not matched to a gene.

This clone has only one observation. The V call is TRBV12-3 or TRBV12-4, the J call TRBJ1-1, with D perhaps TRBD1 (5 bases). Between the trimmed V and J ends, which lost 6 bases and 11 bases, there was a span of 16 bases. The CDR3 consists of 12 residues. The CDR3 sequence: CASSPWAGIAFF. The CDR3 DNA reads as TGTGCCAGCAGCCCCTGGGCAGGGATTGCTTTCTTT.

CDR3 bases: TGTGCCAGTAGTATATCATCCCAGTTGAACACTGAAGCTTTCTTT. Translating it yields CASSISSQLNTEAFF. The V and J genes are TRBV19 and TRBJ1-1, with D unclear. Between the trimmed V and J ends, which lost 2 bases and 0 bases, there was a span of 10 bases. CDR1 is LNHDA and CDR2 is SQIVND in the germline V gene (reference sequence). The CDR3 is made up of 15 amino acids.

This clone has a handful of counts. CDR3 protein: CASSRRDRDTEAFF. CDR3 nucleotides: TGCGCCAGCAGTCGGCGGGACAGGGACACTGAAGCTTTCTTT. The V call is TRBV23-1, the J call TRBJ1-1, with 9 bases lining up with TRBD1. TRBV23-1 is labeled an ORF, and its function is uncertain. CDR3 size: 14 residues. The V gene end was trimmed by 4 bases and the J gene end by 3 bases; junction bases not matched to a gene: 3.

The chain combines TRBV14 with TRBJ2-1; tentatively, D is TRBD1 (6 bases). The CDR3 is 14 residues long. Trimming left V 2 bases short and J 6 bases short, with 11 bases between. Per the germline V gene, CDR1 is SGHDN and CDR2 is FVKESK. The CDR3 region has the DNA TGTGCCAGCAGCCAAATCTTGGGGGCCAATGAGCAGTTCTTC. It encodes CASSQILGANEQFF.

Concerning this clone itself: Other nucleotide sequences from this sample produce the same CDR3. The CDR3 reads CASSEALRGGGNQPQHF. In DNA, the CDR3 is TGTGCCAGCAGTGAAGCGCTTCGAGGAGGTGGCAATCAGCCCCAGCATTTT. The chain combines TRBV2 with TRBJ1-5; D remains ambiguous. Trimming cost V 0 bases and J 2 bases, with 14 bases left between them. The germline V gene has CDR1 SNHLY and CDR2 FYNNEI. This CDR3 contains 17 residues.

The CDR3 bases are TGTGCCAGCAGCTCCCCGGGACTAGCGGACCGAAATGAGCAGTTCTTC. Translating gives CASSSPGLADRNEQFF. The chain recombines TRBV7-8 with TRBJ2-1, with 11 bases fitting TRBD2. Trimming cost V 4 bases and J 7 bases; bases outside gene matches: 9. CDR3 length: 16 amino acids. Germline CDR1 and CDR2: SGHVS and FQNEAQ.

In DNA, the CDR3 is TGTGCCAGCAGAATGGGACTAGTCAGGTTAGAAGAGACCCAGTACTTC. Its protein product is CASRMGLVRLEETQYF. The chain joins TRBV6-4 to TRBJ2-5; 8 bases match TRBD2. The V segment lost 6 bases and the J segment 3 bases; nucleotides outside the gene matches: 12. The CDR3 is made up of 16 amino acids. Germline CDR1 reads MRHNA; CDR2 reads SNTAGT.

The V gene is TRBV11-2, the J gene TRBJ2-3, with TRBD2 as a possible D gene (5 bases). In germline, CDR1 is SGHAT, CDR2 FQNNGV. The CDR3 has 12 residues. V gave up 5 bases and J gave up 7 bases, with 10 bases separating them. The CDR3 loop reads CASSPGMNTQYF. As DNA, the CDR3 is TGTGCCAGCAGCCCGGGGATGAATACGCAGTATTTT.

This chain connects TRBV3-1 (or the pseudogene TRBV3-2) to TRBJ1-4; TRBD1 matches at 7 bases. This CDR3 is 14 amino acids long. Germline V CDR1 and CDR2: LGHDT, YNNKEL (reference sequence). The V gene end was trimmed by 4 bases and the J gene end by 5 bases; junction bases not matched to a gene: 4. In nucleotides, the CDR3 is TGTGCCAGCAGCCTACAGGGGACAAATGAAAAACTGTTTTTT. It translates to CASSLQGTNEKLFF.

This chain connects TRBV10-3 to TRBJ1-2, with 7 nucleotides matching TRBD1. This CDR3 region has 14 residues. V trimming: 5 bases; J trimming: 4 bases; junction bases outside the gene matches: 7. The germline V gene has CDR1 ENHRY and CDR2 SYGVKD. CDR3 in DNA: TGTGCCATCAGTAAGGGACAGCTCCTCTATGGCTACACCTTC. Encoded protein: CAISKGQLLYGYTF.

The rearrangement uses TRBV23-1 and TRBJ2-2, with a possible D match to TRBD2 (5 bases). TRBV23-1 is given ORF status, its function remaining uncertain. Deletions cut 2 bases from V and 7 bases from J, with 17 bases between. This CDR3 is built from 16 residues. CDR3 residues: CASSQQDLKRNGELFF. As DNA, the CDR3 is TGCGCCAGCAGTCAACAGGACTTGAAGAGGAACGGGGAGCTGTTTTTT.

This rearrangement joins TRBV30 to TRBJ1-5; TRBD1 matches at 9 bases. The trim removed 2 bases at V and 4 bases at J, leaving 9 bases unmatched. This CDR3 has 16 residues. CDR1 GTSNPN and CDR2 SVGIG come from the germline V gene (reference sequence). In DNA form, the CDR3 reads TGTGCCTGGAGTCGGCCCGGGACAGGGTCAAATCAGCCCCAGCATTTT. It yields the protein CAWSRPGTGSNQPQHF.

DNA for the CDR3: TGTGCCAGAAGACCAAGACAGGGATGTTTCGGGACTGAAGCTTTCTTT. Translation: CARRPRQGCFGTEAFF. The J gene is TRBJ1-1, the V gene TRBV5-3, with 7 positions matching TRBD1. TRBV5-3 is an open reading frame, and its role is uncertain. This CDR3 is 16 amino acids long. J lost 5 bases, V lost 5 bases, and 15 bases had no gene match.

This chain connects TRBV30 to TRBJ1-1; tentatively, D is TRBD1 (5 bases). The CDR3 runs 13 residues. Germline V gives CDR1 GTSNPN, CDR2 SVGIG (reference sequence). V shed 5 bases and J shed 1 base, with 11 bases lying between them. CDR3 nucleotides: TGTGCCTGGGAAAGACAGACGAACACTGAAGCTTTCTTT. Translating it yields CAWERQTNTEAFF. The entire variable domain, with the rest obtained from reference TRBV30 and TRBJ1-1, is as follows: SQTIHQWPATLVQPVGSPLSLECTVEGTSNPNLYWYRQAAGRGLQLLFYSVGIGQISSEVPQNLSASRPQDRQFILSSKKLLLSDSGFYLCAWERQTNTEAFFGQGTRLTVV.